This TCR beta chain comes out of a study of blood T cells in healthy people across ages. Study-wide results and caveats: Unsorted PBMC input precluded a conclusive naive versus antigen-experienced comparison. The study lacked donor CMV status, which possibly confounded expanded clonotype changes.

In its sample, this clonotype was seen a few times. Its antigen is unidentified. With a J-beta primer mix and a sample-barcoded 5' primer, a second PCR ran about 7 to 12 cycles. Each sample yielded at least 2.5 million CDR3-containing paired-end reads. In TCRdb, the 5' RACE reads were re-called with MiXCR into one record per CDR3 protein. This table has 1.4 million to 1.5 million distinct CDR3 sequences, approximately 38% appearing once. The sample providers were healthy Caucasian people from Russia, aged roughly 6 to 95. The CDR3 sequence is 14 residues long. V gave up 7 bases and J gave up 2 bases, with 14 bases separating them. CDR1 and CDR2 (germline): MDHEN, SYDVKM.

V is TRBV28 and J is TRBJ1-2; D perhaps matches TRBD1 (6 bases). The TCR sequence derives from a woman younger than 35 in good health. Sequences were obtained from blood. CDR3 nucleotide sequence: TGTGCCAGCACGTACCAGGGGCCCAACTATGGCTACACCTTC. Protein: CASTYQGPNYGYTF.